Each of the 10 T cell receptor beta chains below was sequenced from the same sample in a study of T cells in Graves' hyperthyroidism and ophthalmopathy. Amplification of TCR beta CDR3 regions was performed using RNA transcripts as template. The TCR CDR3 was amplified in a first-round RT-PCR using the HTBI primer set. TCRdb used MiXCR to reprocess the multiplex PCR reads, holding one entry per CDR3 protein. The table includes over 500,000 distinct CDR3 sequences, 15% to 20% detected once. Sequenced input: blood. The source is a woman between 25 and 40 years old with Graves' ophthalmopathy.

The CDR3 protein is CASSPSRGGPNSPLHF. The CDR3 coding sequence is TGTGCCAGCAGTCCCTCAAGGGGGGGCCCTAATTCACCCCTCCACTTT. This chain connects TRBV6-1 to TRBJ1-6, with TRBD1 as a possible D gene (6 bases). V was pared by 5 bases and J by 6 bases, with 17 bases between. The length of the CDR3 is 16 residues. Germline V gives CDR1 MNHNS, CDR2 SASEGT.

This clonotype has a handful of counts. This chain connects TRBV6-1 to TRBJ2-7, with TRBD2 identical over 9 bases. This CDR3 has 16 residues. The V gene end was trimmed by 2 bases and the J gene end by 1 base; junction bases not matched to a gene: 6. Germline values: CDR1 MNHNS, CDR2 SASEGT. CDR3: CASSELAGVRSYEQYF. CDR3 in DNA: TGTGCCAGCAGTGAATTAGCGGGAGTTAGGTCCTACGAGCAGTACTTC.

In this sample, this clonotype turned up many times. The CDR3 DNA follows: TGCGCCAGCAGCTTGGCCGGGTCCAGCAATCAGCCCCAGCATTTT. Its protein is CASSLAGSSNQPQHF. V and J are TRBV5-1 and TRBJ1-5; D not certain. The V end lost 0 bases, the J end lost 1 base, and 8 bases lay between the germline ends. Germline V CDR1 and CDR2: SGHRS, YFSETQ. The CDR3 sequence is 15 residues long.

V is TRBV6-1 and J is TRBJ1-5, with 11 bases aligning to TRBD1. The CDR3 loop spans 17 amino acids. V lost 5 bases and J lost 4; bases outside the gene matches: 10. The V gene's germline CDR1 is MNHNS and CDR2 SASEGT. In DNA, the CDR3 is TGTGCCAGCAGTCGGGACAGGGGGACTATATGGAATCAGCCCCAGCATTTT. Residues: CASSRDRGTIWNQPQHF.

In its sample, this clonotype was seen a few times. This chain links TRBV24-1 with TRBJ1-2; D unresolved. Deletions cut 4 bases from V and 6 bases from J, with 11 bases between. Looked up from germline, CDR1 is KGHDR and CDR2 is SFDVKD. This CDR3 has 13 amino acids. The CDR3 nucleotides are TGTGCCACCAGTGACTCACCGGGAGATGGCTACACCTTC. Its protein product is CATSDSPGDGYTF.

This clonotype was picked up a small number of times. The rearrangement links TRBV4-1 to TRBJ2-2; no clear D gene. This CDR3 contains 13 residues. The V gene's germline CDR1 is MGHRA and CDR2 YSYEKL. V lost 1 base, J lost 6 bases, and 6 bases lay in between. The CDR3 region has the DNA TGCGCCAGCAGCCAAGGTGTGGCCGGGGAGCTGTTTTTT. Translated, it gives CASSQGVAGELFF.

The chain uses TRBV29-1 and TRBJ2-1, with 8 positions matching TRBD2. J gave up 9 bases and V 4 bases, and 5 bases lay outside the gene matches. Looked up from germline, CDR1 is SQVTM and CDR2 is ANQGSEA. CDR3 length: 12 residues. The DNA of the CDR3 is TGCAGCGTTGTCGAGCGGGAGATTGAGCAGTTCTTC. It yields the protein CSVVEREIEQFF.

This clonotype was found a few times. The V and J genes are TRBV12-5 and TRBJ2-2; D is uncertain. V was shortened by 2 bases and J by 8 bases, with 9 bases between the two germline ends. The CDR3 runs 13 residues. In germline, CDR1 is LGHNT, CDR2 FRNRAP. DNA of the CDR3: TGTGCTAGTGGTTTGACCTCACAGGGGGAGCTGTTTTTT. Translated, it gives CASGLTSQGELFF.

The chain links TRBV13 to TRBJ2-1; 9 nucleotides line up with TRBD1. Losses at the gene ends were 6 bases for V and 8 bases for J; bases not matched to a gene: 14. The CDR3 is made up of 16 amino acids. CDR1 and CDR2 (germline): PRHDT, FYEKMQ (reference sequence). CDR3 loop: CASSLLVRQGGYEQFF. DNA of the CDR3: TGTGCCAGCAGTCTTCTCGTAAGACAGGGGGGGTATGAGCAGTTCTTC.

This clonotype showed up many times. The J gene is TRBJ1-2, the V gene TRBV28, with D possibly matching TRBD1 (6 bases). V dropped 5 bases and J dropped 7 bases, with 20 bases sitting between them. This CDR3 is 15 amino acids long. Germline V gene sequence: CDR1 MDHEN, CDR2 SYDVKM. The CDR3 region has the DNA TGTGCCAGCAGTCCAGGGGTAGCGGCGGCAAGTGGCTACACCTTC. It translates to CASSPGVAAASGYTF.